What follows are 24 T cell receptor beta chains derived from one specimen sequenced in a study of vaccination effects on CD4 cells after COVID-19. Measured with immunoSEQ multiplex PCR; TCRdb has only the in-frame clones, and not every one. Among roughly 27,000 clones, approximately 71% were seen once, and the ten largest hold around 9%. These TCRs' antigens remain unknown. ViraFEST used viral peptide pools to expand antigen-specific CD4+ T cells before sequencing. The culture ran for nine to eleven days, and then CD4+ T cells were isolated. Two doses of either BNT162b2 or mRNA-1273 were given to each participant. The material sequenced was CD4+ T cells from PBMCs cultured with HCoV-NL63 spike peptides, taken after COVID-19 vaccination. The receptors were sampled from a human donor who received a COVID-19 vaccine.

The gene calls are TRBV9 and TRBJ2-7; 13 bases map to TRBD2. The CDR3 extends over 16 amino acids. Germline-derived CDR1 and CDR2 are SGDLS and YYNGEE. Losses at the gene ends were 4 bases for V and 7 bases for J; bases not matched to a gene: 11. CDR3 protein: CASSRTSGSRPDEQYF. DNA of the CDR3: TGTGCCAGCAGCCGGACTAGCGGGAGTCGGCCCGATGAGCAGTACTTC.

This chain uses TRBV21-1 with TRBJ1-1; TRBD1, the D gene given by the table, was not confirmed from the DNA. TRBV21-1 is a pseudogene. There are 19 residues in the CDR3. This chain's CDR3 is CASSKCVYPFRQPNTEAFF. CDR3 in DNA: TGTGCCAGCAGCAAATGTGTCTATCCCTTCAGACAACCCAACACTGAAGCTTTCTTT.

This sequence joins TRBV10-2 and TRBJ1-1, with a weak D call TRBD1 (5 bases). CDR1 and CDR2 (germline): WSHSY, SAAADI. The CDR3 totals 15 residues. V lost 3 bases to trimming and J lost 1 base, with 12 bases between them. CDR3 region: CASSERRGGNTEAFF. The CDR3 DNA reads TGCGCCAGCAGTGAAAGACGGGGGGGGAACACTGAAGCTTTCTTT.

This rearrangement joins TRBV25-1 to TRBJ2-5; TRBD2 matches at 13 bases. V lost 8 bases and J lost 3; bases outside the gene matches: 0. Germline loops: CDR1 MGHDK, CDR2 SYGVNS. CDR3 length equals 13 residues. CDR3 region: CASGLAGEETQYF. CDR3 DNA sequence: TGTGCCAGCGGACTAGCGGGGGAAGAGACCCAGTACTTC. Full variable domain (rest looked up from reference TRBV25-1 and TRBJ2-5): EADIYQTPRYLVIGTGKKITLECSQTMGHDKMYWYQQDPGMELHLIHYSYGVNSTEKGDLSSESTVSRIRTEHFPLTLESARPSHTSQYLCASGLAGEETQYFGPGTRLLVL.

This clone was counted a single time. This chain connects TRBV19 to TRBJ2-1, with 13 positions matching TRBD2. Germline V gene data show CDR1 as LNHDA and CDR2 as SQIVND (reference sequence). Unmatched junction bases numbered 7, after V lost 1 base and J lost 7 bases. The length of the CDR3 is 17 residues. The CDR3 is CASSIGWTSGSVNEQFF. CDR3 in DNA: TGTGCCAGTAGTATAGGCTGGACTAGCGGGAGTGTAAATGAGCAGTTCTTC.

The chain joins TRBV6-5 to TRBJ2-3, with 9 bases aligning to TRBD1. The CDR3 is made up of 14 amino acids. The V segment lost 7 bases and the J segment 5 bases; nucleotides outside the gene matches: 7. CDR1 and CDR2 (germline): MNHEY, SVGAGI. The CDR3 DNA reads TGTGCCAGCATCACAGGGGGCTATCTAGATACGCAGTATTTT. This codes for CASITGGYLDTQYF.

The V and J genes are TRBV5-1 and TRBJ2-7, with 8 positions matching TRBD2. Germline V gene data show CDR1 as SGHRS and CDR2 as YFSETQ. Trimming took 3 bases from V and 0 from J; bases not matched to a gene: 14. The CDR3 is made up of 18 amino acids. CDR3 DNA: TGCGCCAGCAGCTGGGGAAAAGGACTAGCTGATCACTCCTACGAGCAGTACTTC. Amino acid sequence: CASSWGKGLADHSYEQYF.

This rearrangement joins TRBV5-6 to TRBJ2-2; TRBD2 might be the D (6 bases). CDR1 and CDR2 (germline): SGHDT, YYEEEE. Deletions cut 6 bases from V and 0 bases from J, with 15 bases between. The CDR3 is 16 residues long. The CDR3 coding sequence is TGTGCCAGCACCCCCGTGTGGGGGGCGAACACCGGGGAGCTGTTTTTT. It specifies CASTPVWGANTGELFF.

The chain combines TRBV30 with TRBJ2-7, with D tentatively TRBD1 (6 bases). Germline V lookup: CDR1 GTSNPN, CDR2 SVGIG (reference sequence). This CDR3 comprises 12 residues. V shed 2 bases and J shed 5 bases, with 10 bases lying between them. The CDR3 reads CAWSTGSDEQYF. The CDR3 nucleotides are TGTGCCTGGAGTACAGGGTCGGACGAGCAGTACTTC.

The V and J genes are TRBV18 and TRBJ2-5; D call uncertain. CDR3 length: 12 amino acids. The germline CDR1 and CDR2 sequences are KGHSH and LQKENI. V dropped 0 bases and J dropped 4 bases, with 3 bases sitting between them. CDR3 DNA sequence: TGTGCCAGCTCACCACCGGGAGAGACCCAGTACTTC. Translating gives CASSPPGETQYF.

The J gene is TRBJ2-7, the V gene TRBV7-9, with 7 bases that match TRBD2. This CDR3 comprises 11 residues. CDR1 and CDR2 (germline): SEHNR, FQNEAQ (reference sequence). Germline trimming cut 8 bases from V and 6 bases from J; bases unmatched to any gene: 4. In DNA form, the CDR3 reads TGTGCCAGCGCTGGGAGGGGCGAGCAGTACTTC. It specifies CASAGRGEQYF.

The CDR3: CASSPNQAVEAFF. For the CDR3, the DNA is TGTGCCAGCAGTCCAAATCAGGCGGTGGAAGCTTTCTTT. The chain employs TRBV12-3 or TRBV12-4 and TRBJ1-1; D gene ambiguous. The CDR3 extends over 13 amino acids. V was shortened by 5 bases and J by 8 bases, with 15 bases between the two germline ends.

This clone was counted only a few times. This chain joins TRBV5-6 and TRBJ1-2, with D uncertain. Germline CDR1 SGHDT, CDR2 YYEEEE. The CDR3 contains 11 residues. Deletions cut 1 base from V and 7 bases from J, with 5 bases between. CDR3 sequence: CASSLMGGYTF. CDR3 coding DNA: TGTGCCAGCAGCTTGATGGGTGGCTACACCTTC.

The genes are TRBV7-8 and TRBJ1-2, with 8 bases that match TRBD1. Germline V gene data show CDR1 as SGHVS and CDR2 as FQNEAQ. The ends lost 5 bases at V and 4 bases at J; junction bases unmatched: 6. The CDR3 contains 14 residues. CDR3 in DNA: TGTGCCAGCAGCAGGACAGGGTCCGGCTATGGCTACACCTTC. Its protein product is CASSRTGSGYGYTF.

There are a few counts of this clone. The gene calls are TRBV5-8 and TRBJ2-1, with D maybe TRBD1 (6 bases). The CDR3 totals 14 residues. Germline V lookup: CDR1 SGHTS, CDR2 YDEGEE. Trimming removed 5 bases from V and 6 bases from J, with 15 bases in between. CDR3 loop: CASRNRASGNEQFF. In DNA form, the CDR3 reads TGTGCCAGCAGGAACAGGGCCTCCGGCAATGAGCAGTTCTTC.

In its sample, this clone was seen a few times. This chain joins TRBV7-9 and TRBJ1-1; 7 nucleotides agree with TRBD1. Germline CDR1 reads SEHNR; CDR2 reads FQNEAQ (reference sequence). V was pared by 6 bases and J by 1 base, with 8 bases of the junction left unmatched. The CDR3 runs 15 residues. The CDR3 DNA is TGTGCCAGCAGACGACAGGGCTTACAGAACACTGAAGCTTTCTTT. Translated: CASRRQGLQNTEAFF.

The chain joins TRBV6-2 or TRBV6-3 to TRBJ2-1; no clear D. Germline V gene lookup returns CDR1 MNHEY and CDR2 SVGEGT. CDR3 length equals 15 residues. V gave up 0 bases and J gave up 9 bases, with 15 bases separating them. In DNA, the CDR3 is TGTGCCAGCAGTTACTCGATGACCTATTCGGGTGAGCAGTTCTTC. This translates into CASSYSMTYSGEQFF.

CDR3 sequence reads: CSASVPGTGLSYEQYF. The CDR3 DNA is TGCAGTGCTAGTGTCCCCGGGACAGGGCTCTCCTACGAGCAGTACTTC. The J gene is TRBJ2-7, the V gene TRBV20-1; TRBD1 aligns across 9 bases. V lost 3 bases and J lost 0; bases outside the gene matches: 9. This CDR3 has 16 residues. Germline lookup yields CDR1 DFQATT and CDR2 SNEGSKA (reference sequence).

The chain links TRBV6-1 to TRBJ1-5; D is unclear. V lost 2 bases and J 4 bases, leaving 6 bases between the germline ends. Germline V gives CDR1 MNHNS, CDR2 SASEGT. The CDR3 has 13 amino acids. CDR3 in amino acids: CASSESDNQPQHF. In nucleotides, the CDR3 is TGTGCCAGCAGTGAATCAGATAATCAGCCCCAGCATTTT.

V and J are TRBV7-2 and TRBJ2-3; unclear D gene. Per germline, CDR1 SGHTA and CDR2 FQGNSA. The CDR3 contains 14 residues. Trimming took 8 bases from V and 0 from J, leaving 12 bases between them. The CDR3 loop is CASGVYLSTDTQYF. Written as DNA, the CDR3 is TGTGCCAGCGGGGTCTATCTAAGCACAGATACGCAGTATTTT.

This clone occurred a few times. The rearrangement links TRBV5-1 to TRBJ1-2, with 8 positions matching TRBD1. The length of the CDR3 is 15 residues. CDR1 SGHRS and CDR2 YFSETQ come from the germline V gene. Germline trimming cut 1 base from V and 8 bases from J; bases unmatched to any gene: 10. The CDR3 bases are TGCGCCAGCAGCTTGAGACAGGGGTCGATTAGCGGCTACACCTTC. It is translated as CASSLRQGSISGYTF.

The chain is built from TRBV5-1 and TRBJ2-2, with D uncertain. Germline CDR1 and CDR2: SGHRS and YFSETQ. Trimming removed 0 bases from V and 6 bases from J, with 6 bases in between. The CDR3 extends over 13 amino acids. In DNA form, the CDR3 reads TGCGCCAGCAGCTTGGTAGGGCCCGGGGAGCTGTTTTTT. As protein: CASSLVGPGELFF.

The J gene is TRBJ1-1, the V gene TRBV10-3; unclear D gene. Trimming shortened V by 3 bases and J by 7 bases, and 9 bases separated the two germline ends. CDR1 is ENHRY, CDR2 SYGVKD, per germline. This CDR3 is built from 12 residues. CDR3 bases: TGTGCCATCAGTGACCCGCTGAGTGAAGCTTTCTTT. Encoded protein: CAISDPLSEAFF.

The chain couples TRBV2 to TRBJ2-6, with D possibly being TRBD1 (5 bases). Germline CDR1 is SNHLY and CDR2 is FYNNEI. The germline V and J ends were trimmed by 8 bases and 2 bases, with 13 bases remaining between them. This CDR3 spans 15 amino acids. This CDR3 reads CASEAGFAGANVLTF. The DNA of the CDR3 is TGTGCCAGCGAGGCAGGGTTCGCTGGGGCCAACGTCCTGACTTTC.